The clone carrying this TCR beta chain came up a few times. Its antigen is undetermined. These data are taken from a study of tumor-infiltrating lymphocytes in localized non-small cell lung cancer. Study-wide results and limits: T-cell fraction did not differ between immunotypes IM1 and IM2. Only some patients had TCR sequencing, depending on available tissue.

Trimming cost V 2 bases and J 2 bases, with 1 base left between them. The germline V gene encodes CDR1 SGHRS and CDR2 YFSETQ. CDR3 length: 11 amino acids. Clones were sequenced by immunoSEQ multiplex PCR, and TCRdb holds only the in-frame ones, with some missing. The profile shows more than 12,000 clones, roughly 81% of them singletons. The gene calls are TRBV5-1 and TRBJ1-1, with D unresolved. The receptor comes from a human donor with non-small cell lung cancer. The sample consisted of lung tumor tissue. The CDR3 protein is CASSFNTEAFF. Here the CDR3 DNA reads TGCGCCAGCAGCTTCAACACTGAAGCTTTCTTT.